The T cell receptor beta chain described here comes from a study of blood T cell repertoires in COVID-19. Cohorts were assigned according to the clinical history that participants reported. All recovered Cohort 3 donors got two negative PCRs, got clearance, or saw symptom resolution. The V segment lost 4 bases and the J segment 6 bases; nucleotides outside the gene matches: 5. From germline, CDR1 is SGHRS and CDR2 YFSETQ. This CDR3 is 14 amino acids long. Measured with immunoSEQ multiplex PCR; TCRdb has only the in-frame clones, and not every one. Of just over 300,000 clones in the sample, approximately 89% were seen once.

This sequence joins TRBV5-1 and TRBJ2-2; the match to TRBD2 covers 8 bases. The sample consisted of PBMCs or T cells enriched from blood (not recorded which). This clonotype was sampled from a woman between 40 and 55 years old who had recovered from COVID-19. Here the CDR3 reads CASSPGRVAGELFF. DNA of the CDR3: TGCGCCAGCAGCCCCGGGAGGGTCGCCGGGGAGCTGTTTTTT.